This entry lists 12 T cell receptor beta chains sequenced from one sample in a study of cytomegalovirus exposure and HLA in healthy donors. In the PCR, 60 Vbeta and 13 Jbeta primers were used. Assay: immunoSEQ multiplex PCR; the TCRdb copy retains only in-frame clones and omits some. The table lists 170,000 or so clones, 84% of them singletons. Input material: PBMCs. The source of these receptors is a girl under 18 in good health and CMV-seropositive.

The chain couples TRBV19 to TRBJ1-1; D is uncertain. Germline CDR1 LNHDA, CDR2 SQIVND (reference sequence). V was clipped by 5 bases and J by 3 bases, with 13 bases between them. CDR3 size: 14 residues. Here the CDR3 reads CASSYGFGDTEAFF. The CDR3 DNA reads as TGTGCCAGTAGTTACGGATTCGGGGACACTGAAGCTTTCTTT.

V gene TRBV4-1 combines with J gene TRBJ2-5, with TRBD2 as a possible D gene (5 bases). The CDR3 runs 15 residues. Trimming pared 1 base from V and 5 bases from J, leaving 14 bases between. Germline CDR1 and CDR2: MGHRA and YSYEKL. This CDR3 is CASSQAIGIQETQYF. The CDR3 DNA sequence: TGCGCCAGCAGCCAAGCAATCGGGATCCAGGAGACCCAGTACTTC.

The chain uses TRBV6-5 and TRBJ1-5; the match to TRBD1 covers 7 bases. The ends lost 7 bases at V and 5 bases at J; junction bases unmatched: 11. The germline CDR1 and CDR2 sequences are MNHEY and SVGAGI. The CDR3 loop spans 15 amino acids. The CDR3 DNA sequence: TGTGCCAGCACCGACCCGGGACAGTCGTATCAGCCCCAGCATTTT. It specifies CASTDPGQSYQPQHF.

This chain links TRBV6-1 with TRBJ1-1, with 11 bases aligning to TRBD1. Losses at the gene ends were 6 bases for V and 3 bases for J; bases not matched to a gene: 6. The CDR3 loop spans 15 amino acids. CDR1 and CDR2 (germline): MNHNS, SASEGT. CDR3 sequence: CASRAPGQGDTEAFF. The CDR3 DNA is TGTGCCAGCAGAGCCCCGGGACAGGGGGACACTGAAGCTTTCTTT.

This clone has a handful of counts. The genes are TRBV7-8 and TRBJ1-1; tentative D call: TRBD1 (5 bases). Trimming removed 3 bases from V and 3 bases from J, with 11 bases in between. Germline lookup yields CDR1 SGHVS and CDR2 FQNEAQ. The CDR3 extends over 14 amino acids. The CDR3 DNA sequence: TGTGCCAGCAGCTTCCGGACACAAGACACTGAAGCTTTCTTT. The encoded protein is CASSFRTQDTEAFF.

The chain carries TRBV5-6 and TRBJ2-6; no reliable D call. The germline CDR1 and CDR2 sequences are SGHDT and YYEEEE. V dropped 0 bases and J dropped 2 bases, with 6 bases sitting between them. This CDR3 has 15 residues. Here the CDR3 DNA reads TGTGCCAGCAGCTTGGCTGAGACTGGGGCCAACGTCCTGACTTTC. Protein sequence: CASSLAETGANVLTF. Drawing the rest from reference TRBV5-6 and TRBJ2-6, the complete variable domain is DAGVTQSPTHLIKTRGQQVTLRCSPKSGHDTVSWYQQALGQGPQFIFQYYEEEERQRGNFPDRFSGHQFPNYSSELNVNALLLGDSALYLCASSLAETGANVLTFGAGSRLTVL.

The CDR3 sequence: CASSPQPGRVGTYEQYF. In nucleotides, the CDR3 is TGTGCCAGCAGCCCCCAACCCGGCAGGGTCGGAACCTACGAGCAGTACTTC. The genes are TRBV7-9 and TRBJ2-7; possible D gene TRBD1, 5 bases. V lost 5 bases to trimming and J lost 2 bases, with 22 bases between them. Germline V gene data show CDR1 as SEHNR and CDR2 as FQNEAQ (reference sequence). The CDR3 has 17 residues. The full variable domain, rest sourced from reference TRBV7-9 and TRBJ2-7, is DTGVSQNPRHKITKRGQNVTFRCDPISEHNRLYWYRQTLGQGPEFLTYFQNEAQLEKSRLLSDRFSAERPKGSFSTLEIQRTEQGDSAMYLCASSPQPGRVGTYEQYFGPGTRLTVT.

This clone was seen only once. This chain uses TRBV6-4 with TRBJ2-1; D is possibly TRBD1 (5 bases). The V gene's germline CDR1 is MRHNA and CDR2 SNTAGT. Between the trimmed V and J ends, which lost 0 bases and 8 bases, there was a span of 11 bases. The CDR3 is made up of 14 amino acids. In DNA form, the CDR3 reads TGTGCCAGCAGTGACTCAAAAGGGGTCGATGAGCAGTTCTTC. Translated: CASSDSKGVDEQFF.

The chain is built from TRBV7-3 and TRBJ1-1; 7 bases match TRBD1. The J segment lost 6 bases and the V segment lost 5 bases, leaving 6 bases of the junction unmatched. CDR3 length: 13 amino acids. Per germline, CDR1 SGHTA and CDR2 FQGTGA. In DNA, the CDR3 is TGTGCCAGCAGCCGACAGGGAAATGCTGAAGCTTTCTTT. Its protein product is CASSRQGNAEAFF.

The chain links TRBV5-5 to TRBJ2-2, with 7 bases identical to TRBD2. With V trimmed by 0 bases and J by 1 base, 3 bases remained unmatched. CDR3 length equals 16 residues. Germline assignment: CDR1 SGHKS and CDR2 YYEKEE (reference sequence). CDR3 region: CASSLDIAGNTGELFF. The CDR3, as DNA: TGTGCCAGCAGCTTGGATATAGCGGGGAACACCGGGGAGCTGTTTTTT.

This sequence joins TRBV7-8 and TRBJ2-7, with 7 nucleotides matching TRBD1. Germline CDR1 SGHVS, CDR2 FQNEAQ. This CDR3 is built from 17 residues. Trimming cost V 5 bases and J 3 bases; bases outside gene matches: 16. The CDR3 is CASSHYPRTGEDYEQYF. CDR3 DNA: TGTGCCAGCAGCCACTATCCGAGGACAGGCGAAGACTACGAGCAGTACTTC.

The chain combines TRBV19 with TRBJ1-1; a weak D match, TRBD1 (6 bases). The CDR3 spans 18 residues. The ends were cut back, 3 bases at V and 4 bases at J, with 24 bases in the middle. CDR1 is LNHDA and CDR2 is SQIVND in the germline V gene (reference sequence). CDR3 sequence (DNA): TGTGCCAGTAGTATTCAACATTGGCAGGGGAGGGTGGCCACTGAAGCTTTCTTT. This sequence encodes CASSIQHWQGRVATEAFF.